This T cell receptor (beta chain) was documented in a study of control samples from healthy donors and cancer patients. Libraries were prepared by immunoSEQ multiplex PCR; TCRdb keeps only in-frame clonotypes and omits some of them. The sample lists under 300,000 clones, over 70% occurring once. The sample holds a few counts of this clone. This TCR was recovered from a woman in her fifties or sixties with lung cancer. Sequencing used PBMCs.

The CDR3: CASSQAGVVNGYTF. CDR3 in DNA: TGCGCCAGCAGCCAAGCAGGGGTAGTAAATGGCTACACCTTC. V is TRBV4-1 and J is TRBJ1-2, with D possibly matching TRBD1 (6 bases). Looked up from germline, CDR1 is MGHRA and CDR2 is YSYEKL. The CDR3 spans 14 residues. V dropped 1 base and J dropped 6 bases, with 12 bases sitting between them.